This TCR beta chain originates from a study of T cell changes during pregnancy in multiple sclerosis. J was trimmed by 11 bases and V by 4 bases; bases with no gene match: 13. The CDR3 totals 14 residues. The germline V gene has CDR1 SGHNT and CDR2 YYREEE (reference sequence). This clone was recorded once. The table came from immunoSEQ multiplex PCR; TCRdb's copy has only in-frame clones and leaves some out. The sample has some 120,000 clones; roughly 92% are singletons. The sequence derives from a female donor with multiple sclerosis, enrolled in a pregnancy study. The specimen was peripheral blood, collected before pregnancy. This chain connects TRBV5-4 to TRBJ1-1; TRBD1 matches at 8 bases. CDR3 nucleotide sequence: TGTGCCAGCAGCGAGCGGACAGGGTCCGGGACGGCTTTCTTT. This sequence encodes CASSERTGSGTAFF.